This is a list of T cell receptor beta chains from one sample in a study of T-cell reconstitution after alpha-beta-depleted transplantation in children. TCRdb processed the PCR reads anew with MiXCR; each CDR3 protein has one entry. The sample consists of 700,000 to 850,000 distinct CDR3 sequences, around 17% of them appearing once. Sequencing was performed on PBMCs, mostly from graft donor cells, taken 360 days after TCRalphabeta/CD19-depleted stem cell transplant. The receptors were gathered from a male patient younger than 18 who had a stem cell transplant for acute lymphoblastic leukemia, so the T cells may come from the graft donor. Both conserved end residues are part of each CDR3. The order of the fields is V gene, J gene, clone size, D gene, CDR3 protein, CDR3 DNA. The D gene is left open where the match is weak. The size field is filled for only some rows; it gives once, few, many or a size class.

v_call: TRBV24-1; j_call: TRBJ1-2; clone_size: few; d_call: TRBD1; cdr3_aa: CATSDWDRRGYGYTF; cdr3_nt: TGTGCCACCAGTGACTGGGACAGGCGAGGCTATGGCTACACCTTC
v_call: TRBV11-2; j_call: TRBJ2-7; clone_size: .; d_call: TRBD1; cdr3_aa: CASSFDRGLGYEQYF; cdr3_nt: TGCGCCAGCAGCTTCGACAGGGGGCTTGGTTACGAGCAGTACTTC
v_call: TRBV4-1; j_call: TRBJ2-1; clone_size: .; d_call: .; cdr3_aa: CASSQLLRSSFNEQFF; cdr3_nt: TGCGCCAGCAGCCAACTACTCCGGAGTTCTTTCAATGAGCAGTTCTTC
v_call: TRBV10-3; j_call: TRBJ2-5; clone_size: .; d_call: TRBD2; cdr3_aa: CAIREAGGTETQYF; cdr3_nt: TGTGCCATCAGGGAAGCGGGAGGGACGGAGACCCAGTACTTC
v_call: TRBV6-2/TRBV6-3; j_call: TRBJ2-7; clone_size: .; d_call: .; cdr3_aa: CASSYSKLVSYEQYF; cdr3_nt: TGTGCCAGCAGTTACTCGAAACTAGTATCCTACGAGCAGTACTTC
v_call: TRBV2; j_call: TRBJ2-7; clone_size: few; d_call: TRBD2; cdr3_aa: CASSGRTSGNEQYF; cdr3_nt: TGTGCCAGCAGTGGAAGGACTAGCGGCAACGAGCAGTACTTC
v_call: TRBV7-2; j_call: TRBJ2-1; clone_size: .; d_call: .; cdr3_aa: CASSLRGPSTSSEFF; cdr3_nt: TGTGCCAGCAGCTTACGCGGGCCCAGTACCTCGTCGGAGTTCTTC
v_call: TRBV7-9; j_call: TRBJ2-7; clone_size: many; d_call: .; cdr3_aa: CASSLEGRYEQYF; cdr3_nt: TGTGCCAGCAGCTTAGAGGGCCGCTACGAGCAGTACTTC
v_call: TRBV5-1; j_call: TRBJ2-1; clone_size: few; d_call: TRBD2; cdr3_aa: CASSVSGRENNEQFF; cdr3_nt: TGCGCCAGCAGCGTTAGCGGGAGGGAGAACAATGAGCAGTTCTTC
v_call: TRBV4-1; j_call: TRBJ2-1; clone_size: .; d_call: .; cdr3_aa: CASMVGSAGSYNEQFF; cdr3_nt: TGCGCCAGCATGGTTGGGTCCGCGGGCTCCTACAATGAGCAGTTCTTC
v_call: TRBV5-1; j_call: TRBJ2-7; clone_size: .; d_call: .; cdr3_aa: CASSLALTTYEQYF; cdr3_nt: TGCGCCAGCAGCTTGGCACTGACTACCTACGAGCAGTACTTC
v_call: TRBV7-3; j_call: TRBJ2-3; clone_size: .; d_call: TRBD2; cdr3_aa: CASSFSGDVTDTQYF; cdr3_nt: TGTGCCAGCAGCTTCAGCGGGGACGTCACAGATACGCAGTATTTT
v_call: TRBV4-1; j_call: TRBJ1-4; clone_size: .; d_call: .; cdr3_aa: CASSQWTDNEKLFF; cdr3_nt: TGCGCCAGCAGCCAATGGACGGATAATGAAAAACTGTTTTTT
v_call: TRBV20-1; j_call: TRBJ2-3; clone_size: .; d_call: .; cdr3_aa: CSARAPASTDTQYF; cdr3_nt: TGCAGTGCTAGAGCCCCTGCGAGCACAGATACGCAGTATTTT
v_call: TRBV6-5; j_call: TRBJ2-3; clone_size: many; d_call: TRBD2; cdr3_aa: CASSYLASGSSDTQYF; cdr3_nt: TGTGCCAGCAGTTACTTGGCTAGCGGGAGTTCTGATACGCAGTATTTT
v_call: TRBV29-1; j_call: TRBJ1-1; clone_size: .; d_call: .; cdr3_aa: CSYEGAVNTEAFF; cdr3_nt: TGCAGCTATGAAGGGGCGGTCAACACTGAAGCTTTCTTT
v_call: TRBV4-1; j_call: TRBJ1-2; clone_size: .; d_call: TRBD1; cdr3_aa: CASSQLGQGRGYTF; cdr3_nt: TGCGCCAGCAGCCAACTGGGACAGGGACGCGGCTACACCTTC
v_call: TRBV24-1; j_call: TRBJ2-1; clone_size: many; d_call: TRBD2; cdr3_aa: CATSEGGTSGNNEQFF; cdr3_nt: TGTGCCACCAGTGAAGGAGGGACTAGCGGAAACAATGAGCAGTTCTTC
v_call: TRBV3-1; j_call: TRBJ2-1; clone_size: .; d_call: .; cdr3_aa: CASSQVYRGRAVVNEQFF; cdr3_nt: TGTGCCAGCAGCCAAGTGTATAGGGGGAGGGCCGTAGTTAATGAGCAGTTCTTC
v_call: TRBV20-1; j_call: TRBJ2-5; clone_size: .; d_call: .; cdr3_aa: CSAIFGAQETQYF; cdr3_nt: TGCAGTGCTATTTTCGGGGCCCAAGAGACCCAGTACTTC
v_call: TRBV12-3/TRBV12-4; j_call: TRBJ2-1; clone_size: few; d_call: .; cdr3_aa: CASSQGLISSQRGDNEQFF; cdr3_nt: TGTGCCAGCAGTCAGGGGCTAATTTCTAGCCAAAGGGGGGACAATGAGCAGTTCTTC
v_call: TRBV5-1; j_call: TRBJ2-5; clone_size: .; d_call: .; cdr3_aa: CASSLNSGNQETQYF; cdr3_nt: TGCGCCAGCAGCTTAAATAGCGGCAACCAAGAGACCCAGTACTTC
v_call: TRBV5-1; j_call: TRBJ2-5; clone_size: few; d_call: TRBD2; cdr3_aa: CASSLVTGGALWETQYF; cdr3_nt: TGCGCCAGCAGCTTGGTCACGGGAGGTGCCCTATGGGAGACCCAGTACTTC
v_call: TRBV9; j_call: TRBJ1-4; clone_size: many; d_call: TRBD1; cdr3_aa: CASSGDRAGLFF; cdr3_nt: TGTGCCAGCAGCGGCGACAGGGCGGGACTGTTTTTT
v_call: TRBV5-1; j_call: TRBJ2-7; clone_size: few; d_call: .; cdr3_aa: CASSSRDRLPYEQYF; cdr3_nt: TGCGCCAGCAGCTCCCGGGACCGACTTCCCTACGAGCAGTACTTC
v_call: TRBV5-1; j_call: TRBJ2-1; clone_size: few; d_call: .; cdr3_aa: CASSLALTLNEQFF; cdr3_nt: TGCGCCAGCAGCTTGGCCCTGACTCTCAATGAGCAGTTCTTC
v_call: TRBV7-8; j_call: TRBJ1-5; clone_size: few; d_call: .; cdr3_aa: CASSFNPGRISNQPQHF; cdr3_nt: TGTGCCAGCAGCTTTAATCCAGGGCGTATCTCTAATCAGCCCCAGCATTTT
v_call: TRBV7-8; j_call: TRBJ2-2; clone_size: .; d_call: TRBD2; cdr3_aa: CASRRRTSGQTGELFF; cdr3_nt: TGTGCCAGCAGGAGGAGAACTAGCGGCCAGACCGGGGAGCTGTTTTTT
v_call: TRBV5-1; j_call: TRBJ2-7; clone_size: .; d_call: .; cdr3_aa: CASSTDGNEQYF; cdr3_nt: TGCGCCAGCAGCACGGACGGAAACGAGCAGTACTTC
v_call: TRBV29-1; j_call: TRBJ2-3; clone_size: few; d_call: TRBD2; cdr3_aa: CSVVEGTSGTDTQYF; cdr3_nt: TGCAGCGTTGTGGAGGGGACTAGCGGGACAGATACGCAGTATTTT
v_call: TRBV9; j_call: TRBJ2-1; clone_size: many; d_call: .; cdr3_aa: CASSELSGFYNEQFF; cdr3_nt: TGTGCCAGCAGCGAGTTAAGCGGGTTCTACAATGAGCAGTTCTTC
v_call: TRBV4-3; j_call: TRBJ2-1; clone_size: many; d_call: .; cdr3_aa: CASSLEAAGYNEQFF; cdr3_nt: TGCGCCAGCAGCCTTGAGGCGGCAGGCTACAATGAGCAGTTCTTC
v_call: TRBV5-1; j_call: TRBJ1-6; clone_size: .; d_call: .; cdr3_aa: CASKWEGGSPLHF; cdr3_nt: TGCGCCAGCAAGTGGGAAGGAGGTTCACCCCTCCACTTT
v_call: TRBV6-1; j_call: TRBJ2-3; clone_size: .; d_call: .; cdr3_aa: CASSVLGGGPDTQYF; cdr3_nt: TGTGCCAGCAGCGTTCTAGGGGGAGGGCCAGATACGCAGTATTTT
v_call: TRBV19; j_call: TRBJ2-2; clone_size: .; d_call: .; cdr3_aa: CASSTGHNTGELFF; cdr3_nt: TGTGCCAGTAGCACAGGCCATAACACCGGGGAGCTGTTTTTT
v_call: TRBV18; j_call: TRBJ1-2; clone_size: .; d_call: .; cdr3_aa: CASSPFNRDYTF; cdr3_nt: TGTGCCAGCTCACCATTCAACAGGGACTACACCTTC
v_call: TRBV20-1; j_call: TRBJ2-1; clone_size: many; d_call: .; cdr3_aa: CSARDSWLGGRNEQFF; cdr3_nt: TGCAGTGCTAGAGATTCGTGGCTGGGGGGTAGAAATGAGCAGTTCTTC
v_call: TRBV5-5; j_call: TRBJ1-5; clone_size: .; d_call: TRBD1; cdr3_aa: CASSRTGVSNQPQHF; cdr3_nt: TGTGCCAGCAGCCGGACAGGGGTTAGCAATCAGCCCCAGCATTTT
v_call: TRBV6-5; j_call: TRBJ1-2; clone_size: .; d_call: .; cdr3_aa: CASSGRHNYGYTF; cdr3_nt: TGTGCCAGCTCCGGACGGCATAACTATGGCTACACCTTC
v_call: TRBV5-1; j_call: TRBJ2-7; clone_size: few; d_call: TRBD1; cdr3_aa: CASSQSYDRGIGEQYF; cdr3_nt: TGCGCCAGCAGTCAAAGTTACGACAGGGGGATTGGCGAGCAGTACTTC
v_call: TRBV7-2; j_call: TRBJ2-3; clone_size: few; d_call: .; cdr3_aa: CASNTGLYTQYF; cdr3_nt: TGTGCCAGCAATACGGGCCTTTATACGCAGTATTTT
v_call: TRBV5-1; j_call: TRBJ1-1; clone_size: many; d_call: .; cdr3_aa: CASSLVRESARGTEAFF; cdr3_nt: TGCGCCAGCAGCTTGGTCAGGGAATCGGCGCGTGGGACTGAAGCTTTCTTT
v_call: TRBV5-5; j_call: TRBJ2-3; clone_size: many; d_call: .; cdr3_aa: CASSIYDTDTQYF; cdr3_nt: TGTGCCAGCAGTATTTACGACACAGATACGCAGTATTTT
v_call: TRBV12-3/TRBV12-4; j_call: TRBJ2-3; clone_size: .; d_call: TRBD1; cdr3_aa: CASSQSGTGGPRTDTQYF; cdr3_nt: TGTGCCAGCAGCCAATCCGGGACAGGGGGTCCCCGCACAGATACGCAGTATTTT
v_call: TRBV12-3/TRBV12-4; j_call: TRBJ2-1; clone_size: .; d_call: .; cdr3_aa: CASSLGRTTYNEQFF; cdr3_nt: TGTGCCAGCAGTTTAGGAAGGACCACCTACAATGAGCAGTTCTTC
v_call: TRBV25-1; j_call: TRBJ2-1; clone_size: .; d_call: .; cdr3_aa: CASSSGAGVNEQFF; cdr3_nt: TGTGCCAGCAGTAGCGGAGCAGGAGTCAATGAGCAGTTCTTC
v_call: TRBV10-1; j_call: TRBJ2-1; clone_size: .; d_call: .; cdr3_aa: CASSERYEQFF; cdr3_nt: TGCGCCAGCAGTGAGAGGTATGAGCAGTTCTTC
v_call: TRBV29-1; j_call: TRBJ2-7; clone_size: many; d_call: TRBD2; cdr3_aa: CSVAGLAGGPLAYEQYF; cdr3_nt: TGCAGCGTCGCGGGACTAGCGGGAGGGCCGTTGGCTTACGAGCAGTACTTC
v_call: TRBV10-3; j_call: TRBJ2-7; clone_size: .; d_call: .; cdr3_aa: CAIRTTVTSSYEQYF; cdr3_nt: TGTGCCATCAGAACGACAGTAACCAGCTCCTACGAGCAGTACTTC
v_call: TRBV7-9; j_call: TRBJ2-7; clone_size: .; d_call: .; cdr3_aa: CASSLRPSEQYF; cdr3_nt: TGTGCCAGCAGCCTCCGCCCGTCCGAGCAGTACTTC
v_call: TRBV5-1; j_call: TRBJ2-4; clone_size: .; d_call: .; cdr3_aa: CASSLGGPKNIQYF; cdr3_nt: TGCGCCAGCAGCTTGGGGGGTCCCAAAAACATTCAGTACTTC
v_call: TRBV11-2; j_call: TRBJ1-2; clone_size: few; d_call: .; cdr3_aa: CASSSLRGRFYGYTF; cdr3_nt: TGTGCCAGCAGCTCGCTCAGGGGAAGATTCTATGGCTACACCTTC
v_call: TRBV11-1; j_call: TRBJ2-1; clone_size: .; d_call: TRBD2; cdr3_aa: CASSLPMGTSGRIDNEQFF; cdr3_nt: TGTGCCAGCAGCCTTCCCATGGGGACTAGCGGGAGGATAGACAATGAGCAGTTCTTC
v_call: TRBV5-1; j_call: TRBJ2-1; clone_size: few; d_call: TRBD2; cdr3_aa: CASSLRSGRSPYNEQFF; cdr3_nt: TGCGCCAGCAGCTTGCGGAGCGGGAGATCCCCCTACAATGAGCAGTTCTTC
v_call: TRBV20-1; j_call: TRBJ2-5; clone_size: many; d_call: TRBD1; cdr3_aa: CSAPRTGSGETQYF; cdr3_nt: TGCAGTGCACCGCGGACAGGGAGCGGTGAGACCCAGTACTTC
v_call: TRBV12-3/TRBV12-4; j_call: TRBJ2-1; clone_size: few; d_call: TRBD1; cdr3_aa: CASRTGGSNEQFF; cdr3_nt: TGTGCCAGCAGGACAGGGGGATCGAATGAGCAGTTCTTC
v_call: TRBV12-5; j_call: TRBJ1-4; clone_size: few; d_call: .; cdr3_aa: CAAKGPATNEKLFF; cdr3_nt: TGTGCTGCTAAGGGTCCGGCAACTAATGAAAAACTGTTTTTT